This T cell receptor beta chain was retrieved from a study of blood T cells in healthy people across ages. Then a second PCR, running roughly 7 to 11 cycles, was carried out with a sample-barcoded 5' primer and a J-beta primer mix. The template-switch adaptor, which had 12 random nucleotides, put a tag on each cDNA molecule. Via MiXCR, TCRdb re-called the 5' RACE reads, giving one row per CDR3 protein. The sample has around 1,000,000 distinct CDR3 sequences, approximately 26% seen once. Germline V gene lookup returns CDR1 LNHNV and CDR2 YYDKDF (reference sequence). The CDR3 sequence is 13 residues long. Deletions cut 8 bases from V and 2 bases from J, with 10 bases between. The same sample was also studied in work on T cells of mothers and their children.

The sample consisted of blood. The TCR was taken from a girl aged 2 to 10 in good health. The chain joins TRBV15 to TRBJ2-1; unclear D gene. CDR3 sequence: CATQLPTYNEQFF. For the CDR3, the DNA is TGTGCCACCCAGCTTCCGACCTACAATGAGCAGTTCTTC.